The 19 T cell receptor beta chains below were found in one sample sequenced in a study of blood T cell repertoires in COVID-19. TCRdb's table, derived via immunoSEQ multiplex PCR, lists solely in-frame clones and lacks some. Altogether around 300,000 clones are present, under 90% being singletons, with the ten largest covering more than 1.5%. Sequenced sample: PBMCs or T cells enriched from blood (not recorded which). Receptor source: a woman aged 60-70 years who had recovered from COVID-19.

The chain couples TRBV5-1 to TRBJ2-1; D possibly corresponds to TRBD2 (6 bases). CDR1 is SGHRS and CDR2 is YFSETQ in the germline V gene. The CDR3 is 12 residues long. Between the trimmed V and J ends, which lost 4 bases and 7 bases, there was a span of 9 bases. As DNA, the CDR3 is TGCGCCAGCAGCCTGACTAGGAATGAGCAGTTCTTC. It translates to CASSLTRNEQFF.

This chain uses TRBV2 with TRBJ1-2; D unclear. The CDR3 has 12 residues. V shed 6 bases and J shed 10 bases, with 15 bases lying between them. Germline lookup yields CDR1 SNHLY and CDR2 FYNNEI. The CDR3 here is CASRRGSRHYTF. CDR3 nucleotide sequence: TGTGCCAGCAGGCGCGGTTCGCGGCACTACACCTTC.

The CDR3 sequence is CAISRGQGGNEQFF. CDR3 nucleotide sequence: TGTGCCATCTCGAGGGGACAGGGGGGCAATGAGCAGTTCTTC. The V call is TRBV10-3, the J call TRBJ2-1; 11 positions agree with TRBD1. V dropped 8 bases and J dropped 6; count of bases not matched to a gene: 6. The CDR3 is 14 residues long. CDR1 and CDR2 (germline): ENHRY, SYGVKD.

The chain has TRBV6-5 and TRBJ1-4; D is perhaps TRBD1 (6 bases). CDR1 and CDR2 (germline): MNHEY, SVGAGI. This CDR3 region has 14 residues. V shed 4 bases and J shed 5 bases, with 11 bases lying between them. CDR3 nucleotide sequence: TGTGCCAGCAGTTTAGGACAGAACAATGAAAAACTGTTTTTT. Amino acid sequence: CASSLGQNNEKLFF.

V gene TRBV19 combines with J gene TRBJ1-5; 11 positions match TRBD1. This CDR3 contains 15 residues. Germline V CDR1 and CDR2: LNHDA, SQIVND (reference sequence). The ends lost 6 bases at V and 1 base at J; junction bases unmatched: 2. The chain's CDR3 is CASSGQGASNQPQHF. In DNA, the CDR3 is TGTGCCAGTAGCGGACAGGGGGCCAGCAATCAGCCCCAGCATTTT.

This chain links TRBV5-1 with TRBJ2-2; 12 bases line up with TRBD2. Per germline, CDR1 SGHRS and CDR2 YFSETQ. CDR3 length: 18 amino acids. J lost 4 bases, V lost 4 bases, and 11 bases had no gene match. The CDR3: CASSIGLAGRLGTGELFF. For the CDR3, the DNA is TGCGCCAGCAGCATCGGACTAGCGGGACGGTTGGGCACCGGGGAGCTGTTTTTT.

V and J are TRBV18 and TRBJ2-2, with D uncertain. The CDR3 sequence is 15 residues long. Germline CDR1 and CDR2: KGHSH and LQKENI. V lost 5 bases, J lost 0 bases, and 10 bases lay in between. CDR3 in amino acids: CASSSDRANTGELFF. The DNA of the CDR3 is TGTGCCAGCTCATCCGACCGGGCGAACACCGGGGAGCTGTTTTTT.

The chain is built from TRBV6-5 and TRBJ2-7; maybe TRBD2 (5 bases). The germline CDR1 and CDR2 sequences are MNHEY and SVGAGI. Trimming pared 6 bases from V and 2 bases from J, leaving 14 bases between. The CDR3 consists of 14 residues. In DNA form, the CDR3 reads TGTGCCAGCAGGGGGAGAGGTGCCCCCTACGAGCAGTACTTC. This encodes CASRGRGAPYEQYF.

The V and J genes are TRBV19 and TRBJ1-1; D is possibly TRBD1 (6 bases). The ends were cut back, 4 bases at V and 8 bases at J, with 14 bases in the middle. The CDR3 is made up of 13 amino acids. From germline, CDR1 is LNHDA and CDR2 SQIVND (reference sequence). CDR3 amino acids: CASSRGGAGEAFF. As DNA, the CDR3 is TGTGCCAGTAGTAGGGGGGGCGCGGGAGAAGCTTTCTTT.

V usage is TRBV28 and J usage is TRBJ1-2; 8 nucleotides line up with TRBD1. CDR1 is MDHEN and CDR2 is SYDVKM in the germline V gene. V lost 9 bases to trimming and J lost 8 bases; unmatched junction nucleotides: 8. This CDR3 has 12 residues. The CDR3 loop reads CASKTGGGGYTF. As DNA, the CDR3 is TGTGCCAGTAAAACAGGGGGAGGCGGCTACACCTTC.

The rearrangement uses TRBV6-4 and TRBJ2-3; no clear D. Trimming took 11 bases from V and 5 from J, leaving 17 bases between them. The CDR3 totals 13 residues. CDR1 is MRHNA and CDR2 is SNTAGT in the germline V gene. CDR3 in DNA: TGTGCCGACCCCTCAATACTAAGAGATACGCAGTATTTT. Its translation is CADPSILRDTQYF.

The chain recombines TRBV4-2 with TRBJ2-1; a possible D gene is TRBD2 (5 bases). CDR3 length equals 14 residues. The ends were cut back, 5 bases at V and 7 bases at J, with 15 bases in the middle. Germline CDR1 LGHNA, CDR2 YNFKEQ. As DNA, the CDR3 is TGTGCCAGCAGCTTTTCAGTAACGGGGAATGAGCAGTTCTTC. Protein product: CASSFSVTGNEQFF.

V is TRBV5-1 and J is TRBJ2-7; 7 positions agree with TRBD2. V lost 4 bases and J lost 4; bases outside the gene matches: 11. The CDR3 has 15 residues. Germline V lookup: CDR1 SGHRS, CDR2 YFSETQ. The CDR3 reads CASSRQGLTTYEQYF. The CDR3 DNA is TGCGCCAGCAGCAGGCAGGGACTAACCACATACGAGCAGTACTTC.

The chain recombines TRBV2 with TRBJ1-2; tentative D call: TRBD1 (6 bases). CDR1 and CDR2 (germline): SNHLY, FYNNEI. The CDR3 is 16 amino acids. V was clipped by 3 bases and J by 5 bases, with 19 bases between them. In nucleotides, the CDR3 is TGTGCCAGCAGTGAGGCCGGGGGGGGCGAGGGTTATGGCTACACCTTC. Amino acids: CASSEAGGGEGYGYTF.

The chain employs TRBV29-1 and TRBJ2-2; the match to TRBD1 covers 9 bases. The junction had 20 bases not matched to a gene; V was cut back by 7 bases and J by 5 bases. The CDR3 is made up of 18 amino acids. Germline lookup yields CDR1 SQVTM and CDR2 ANQGSEA. The chain's CDR3 is CSASVREIDRGKTGELFF. The CDR3 DNA reads as TGCAGCGCCAGTGTCCGTGAGATCGACAGGGGGAAAACCGGGGAGCTGTTTTTT.

V usage is TRBV7-9 and J usage is TRBJ1-4; D is perhaps TRBD1 (5 bases). Trimming shortened V by 1 base and J by 3 bases, and 6 bases separated the two germline ends. This CDR3 comprises 14 residues. Germline-derived CDR1 and CDR2 are SEHNR and FQNEAQ (reference sequence). This CDR3 reads CASSLGQSNEKLFF. CDR3 in DNA: TGTGCCAGCAGCTTAGGACAGTCTAATGAAAAACTGTTTTTT.

This chain connects TRBV2 to TRBJ1-6, with TRBD1 matching 9 bases. Unmatched junction bases numbered 6, after V lost 4 bases and J lost 5 bases. Germline V CDR1 and CDR2: SNHLY, FYNNEI. The CDR3 is 16 residues long. The CDR3 nucleotides are TGTGCCAGCAGTGTTTCCGGGACAGGGAATAATTCACCCCTCCACTTT. It is translated as CASSVSGTGNNSPLHF.

The chain joins TRBV5-8 to TRBJ1-3; D gene ambiguous. Looked up from germline, CDR1 is SGHTS and CDR2 is YDEGEE. V lost 0 bases to trimming and J lost 2 bases, with 6 bases between them. The CDR3 is 14 amino acids. The CDR3 protein is CASSLGAAGNTIYF. The DNA of the CDR3 is TGTGCCAGCAGCTTGGGGGCCGCTGGAAACACCATATATTTT.

This chain links TRBV7-2 with TRBJ1-5; the D gene is possibly TRBD1 (6 bases). V was clipped by 7 bases and J by 1 base, with 11 bases between them. CDR3 size: 14 residues. CDR1 and CDR2 from the germline V gene are SGHTA and FQGNSA. For the CDR3, the DNA is TGTGCCAGCACAAGGGGGGGGAGCAATCAGCCCCAGCATTTT. Translating it yields CASTRGGSNQPQHF.